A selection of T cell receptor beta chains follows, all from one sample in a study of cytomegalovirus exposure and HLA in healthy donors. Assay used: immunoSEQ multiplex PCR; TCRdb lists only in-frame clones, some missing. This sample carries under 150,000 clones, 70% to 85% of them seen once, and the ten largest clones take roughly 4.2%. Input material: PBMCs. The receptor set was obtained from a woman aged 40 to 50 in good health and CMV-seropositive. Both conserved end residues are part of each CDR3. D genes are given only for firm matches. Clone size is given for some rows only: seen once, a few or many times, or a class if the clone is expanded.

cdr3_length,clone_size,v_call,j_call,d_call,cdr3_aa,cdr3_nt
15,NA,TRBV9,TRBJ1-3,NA,CASREGDHSGNTIYF,TGTGCCAGCAGAGAGGGGGATCACTCTGGAAACACCATATATTTT
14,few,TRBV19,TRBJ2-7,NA,CASSIGGIAGEQYF,TGTGCCAGTAGTATAGGCGGGATCGCTGGCGAGCAGTACTTC
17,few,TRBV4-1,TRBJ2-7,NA,CASSQDRRRPSSYEQYF,TGCGCCAGCAGCCAAGATAGGAGGCGGCCTAGCTCCTACGAGCAGTACTTC
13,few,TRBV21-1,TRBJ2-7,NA,CASSKGQGYEQYF,TGTGCCAGCAGCAAGGGACAGGGTTACGAGCAGTACTTC
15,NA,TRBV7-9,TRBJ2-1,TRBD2,CASSSFSGRPHEQFF,TGTGCCAGCAGCTCCTTTAGCGGGAGACCCCATGAGCAGTTCTTC
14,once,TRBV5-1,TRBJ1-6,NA,CASSSGQYGSPLHF,TGCGCCAGCAGCTCGGGACAATATGGATCACCCCTCCACTTT
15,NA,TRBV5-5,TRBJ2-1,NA,CASSLGDRSNNEQFF,TGTGCCAGCAGCTTGGGTGACAGGTCTAACAATGAGCAGTTCTTC
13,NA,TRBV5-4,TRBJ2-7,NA,CASSLDQGYEQYF,TGTGCCAGCAGCTTGGATCAGGGCTACGAGCAGTACTTC
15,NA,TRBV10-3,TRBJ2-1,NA,CAISYDTSSYNEQFF,TGTGCCATCAGTTACGACACCAGCTCCTACAATGAGCAGTTCTTC
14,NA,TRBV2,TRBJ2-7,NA,CASSPPTGTYEQYF,TGTGCCAGCAGTCCTCCGACAGGGACTTACGAGCAGTACTTC
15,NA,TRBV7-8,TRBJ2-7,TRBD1,CASSLAWTGSYEQYF,TGTGCCAGCAGCTTAGCTTGGACAGGTTCTTACGAGCAGTACTTC
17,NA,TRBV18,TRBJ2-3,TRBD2,CASSSRTSGYSTDTQYF,TGTGCCAGCTCATCACGGACTAGCGGTTATTCCACAGATACGCAGTATTTT
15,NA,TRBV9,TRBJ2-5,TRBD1,CASSVDRGRQETQYF,TGTGCCAGCAGCGTGGACAGGGGTCGGCAAGAGACCCAGTACTTC
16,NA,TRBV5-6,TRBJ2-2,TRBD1,CASTRPGTGMTGELFF,TGTGCCAGCACCCGACCCGGGACAGGGATGACCGGGGAGCTGTTTTTT
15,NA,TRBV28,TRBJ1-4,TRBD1,CASSVLQGGAEKLFF,TGTGCCAGCAGTGTATTACAGGGGGGGGCTGAAAAACTGTTTTTT
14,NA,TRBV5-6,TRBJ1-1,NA,CASSFIRWNTEAFF,TGTGCCAGCAGCTTTATACGGTGGAACACTGAAGCTTTCTTT
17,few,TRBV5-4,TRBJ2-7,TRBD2,CASSLVPPTSGLSEQYF,TGTGCCAGCAGCTTGGTCCCCCCTACTAGCGGCCTTTCCGAGCAGTACTTC
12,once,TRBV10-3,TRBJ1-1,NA,CAISDRDLVAFF,TGTGCCATCAGTGACAGGGATTTGGTCGCTTTCTTT
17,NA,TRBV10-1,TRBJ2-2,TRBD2,CATSRLAGVEDTGELFF,TGCGCCACCTCTCGTTTAGCGGGAGTCGAGGACACCGGGGAGCTGTTTTTT
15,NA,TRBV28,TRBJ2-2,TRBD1,CASSLGQAGRGELFF,TGTGCCAGCAGTTTGGGACAGGCGGGTCGGGGGGAGCTGTTTTTT
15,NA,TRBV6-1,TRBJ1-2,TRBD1,CASSEGALANYGYTF,TGTGCCAGCAGCGAGGGGGCCCTAGCTAACTATGGCTACACCTTC
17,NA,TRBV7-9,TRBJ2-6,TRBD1,CASSLRQGGPGANVLTF,TGTGCCAGCAGCTTACGACAGGGGGGGCCCGGGGCCAACGTCCTGACTTTC
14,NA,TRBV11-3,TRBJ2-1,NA,CASSLGGGQGEQFF,TGTGCCAGCAGCTTGGGAGGGGGGCAGGGTGAGCAGTTCTTC
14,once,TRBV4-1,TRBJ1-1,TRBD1,CASSQVDRDTEAFF,TGCGCCAGCAGCCAGGTTGACAGGGACACTGAAGCTTTCTTT
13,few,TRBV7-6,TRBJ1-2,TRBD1,CASSPDRVDGYTF,TGTGCCAGCAGTCCGGACAGGGTTGATGGCTACACCTTC
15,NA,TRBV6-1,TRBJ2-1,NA,CASSEAHKFYNEQFF,TGTGCCAGCAGTGAAGCTCACAAGTTCTACAATGAGCAGTTCTTC
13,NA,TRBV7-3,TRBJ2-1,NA,CASSTPPRSEQFF,TGTGCCAGCAGCACTCCCCCCCGTAGTGAGCAGTTCTTC
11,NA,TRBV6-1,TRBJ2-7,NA,CASTHLYEQYF,TGTGCCAGCACTCATCTATACGAGCAGTACTTC
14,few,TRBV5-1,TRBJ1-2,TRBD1,CASSDGQGAVGYTF,TGCGCCAGCAGCGATGGGCAGGGGGCGGTTGGCTACACCTTC
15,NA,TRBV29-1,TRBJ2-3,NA,CSVTGANLRTDTQYF,TGCAGCGTGACGGGTGCAAATTTACGCACAGATACGCAGTATTTT
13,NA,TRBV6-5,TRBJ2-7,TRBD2,CASSYLRGGEQYF,TGTGCCAGCAGTTACCTCCGGGGGGGCGAGCAGTACTTC
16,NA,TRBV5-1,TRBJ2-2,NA,CASSVGPTGNTGELFF,TGCGCCAGCAGCGTAGGACCGACAGGGAACACCGGGGAGCTGTTTTTT
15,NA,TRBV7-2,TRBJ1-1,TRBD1,CASSFGDRLNTEAFF,TGTGCCAGCAGCTTCGGGGACAGGTTGAACACTGAAGCTTTCTTT
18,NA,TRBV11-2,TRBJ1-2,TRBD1,CASSSPPGQGRPNYGYTF,TGTGCCAGCAGCTCCCCTCCGGGACAGGGCCGACCTAACTATGGCTACACCTTC
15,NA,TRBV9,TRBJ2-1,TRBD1,CASSVRDRGSEEQFF,TGTGCCAGCAGCGTCAGGGACAGGGGATCTGAGGAGCAGTTCTTC
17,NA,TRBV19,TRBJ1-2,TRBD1,CASSFVAGTGYRYGYTF,TGTGCCAGTAGTTTCGTAGCAGGGACAGGATATCGCTATGGCTACACCTTC
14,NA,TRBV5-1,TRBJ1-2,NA,CASSLGAWNYGYTF,TGCGCCAGCAGCTTGGGGGCTTGGAACTATGGCTACACCTTC
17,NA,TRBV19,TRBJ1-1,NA,CASSIVGRGIHDTEAFF,TGTGCCAGTAGTATAGTGGGGCGCGGGATCCATGACACTGAAGCTTTCTTT
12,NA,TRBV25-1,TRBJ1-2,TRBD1,CASRDRGTGYTF,TGTGCCAGCAGGGACAGGGGGACAGGCTACACCTTC
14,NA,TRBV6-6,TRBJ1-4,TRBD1,CASTPGGTNEKLFF,TGTGCCAGCACCCCAGGGGGTACTAATGAAAAACTGTTTTTT
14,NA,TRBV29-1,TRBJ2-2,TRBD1,CSADRGGYTGELFF,TGCAGCGCCGACAGGGGCGGGTACACCGGGGAGCTGTTTTTT
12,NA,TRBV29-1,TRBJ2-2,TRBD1,CSVFRGLGELFF,TGCAGCGTTTTCAGGGGGCTGGGGGAGCTGTTTTTT
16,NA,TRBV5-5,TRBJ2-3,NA,CASSLVYRVSTDTQYF,TGTGCCAGCAGCTTGGTTTACAGGGTAAGCACAGATACGCAGTATTTT
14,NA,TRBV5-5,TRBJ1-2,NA,CASSLGPNSYGYTF,TGTGCCAGCAGCTTGGGCCCCAATAGTTATGGCTACACCTTC
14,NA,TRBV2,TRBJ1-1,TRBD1,CASSYSRGRGEAFF,TGTGCCAGCAGCTATTCTAGGGGGCGCGGGGAAGCTTTCTTT
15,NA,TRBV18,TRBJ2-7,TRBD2,CASSPSSGRPYEQYF,TGTGCCAGCTCACCATCTAGCGGGAGACCATACGAGCAGTACTTC
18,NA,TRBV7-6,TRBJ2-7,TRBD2,CASSSGTSGSMIPYEQYF,TGTGCCAGCAGCTCAGGGACTAGCGGGTCTATGATTCCCTACGAGCAGTACTTC
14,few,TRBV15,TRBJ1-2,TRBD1,CATEQGSFNYGYTF,TGTGCCACCGAACAGGGGTCCTTTAACTATGGCTACACCTTC
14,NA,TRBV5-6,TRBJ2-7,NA,CASSLRGGAYEQYF,TGTGCCAGCAGCTTAAGGGGTGGGGCCTACGAGCAGTACTTC
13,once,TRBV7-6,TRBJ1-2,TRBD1,CASSQQGAYGYTF,TGTGCCAGCAGCCAACAGGGGGCCTATGGCTACACCTTC
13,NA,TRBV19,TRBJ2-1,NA,CASSSRASSEQFF,TGTGCCAGTAGTTCCCGGGCTAGCTCCGAGCAGTTCTTC
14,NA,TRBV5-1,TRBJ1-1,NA,CASSLVGGVTEAFF,TGCGCCAGCAGCTTGGTGGGAGGGGTCACTGAAGCTTTCTTT
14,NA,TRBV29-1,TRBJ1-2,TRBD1,CSVEDGRGPYGYTF,TGCAGCGTTGAAGATGGTAGGGGGCCCTATGGCTACACCTTC